This T cell receptor (beta chain) was retrieved from a study of T-cell reconstitution after alpha-beta-depleted transplantation in children. Study-level points and caveats: About two months after transplant, alpha-beta T cells reportedly came from several hundred expanded graft clones.

This clonotype was detected a few times. As yet, its antigen is unknown. Germline trimming cut 7 bases from V and 1 base from J; bases unmatched to any gene: 8. The CDR3 consists of 15 residues. CDR1 is SGHRS and CDR2 is YFSETQ in the germline V gene. The authors prepared the TCRbeta library with unique molecular identifiers. TCRdb called the PCR reads again in MiXCR, with one record for every CDR3 protein. The data hold 450,000 to 700,000 distinct CDR3 sequences, with more than 20% observed a single time. The receptor was isolated from a boy under two years old with Wiskott-Aldrich syndrome, due to receive a stem cell transplant. This chain connects TRBV5-1 to TRBJ2-1; 7 bases are a match to TRBD2. Sequencing was performed on PBMCs, taken before TCRalphabeta/CD19-depleted stem cell transplant. The CDR3 nucleotides read TGCGCCAGCGGGTTGAGCGGGATGTCCTACAATGAGCAGTTCTTC. The encoded protein is CASGLSGMSYNEQFF.